A single sample is the source of the 18 T cell receptor beta chains below, sequenced in a study of T-cell reconstitution after alpha-beta-depleted transplantation in children. A library of TCRbeta sequences, prepared with unique molecular identifiers, was generated. Using its own MiXCR run on the PCR reads, TCRdb lists one record per CDR3 protein. The sample lists about 160,000 distinct CDR3 sequences, approximately 10% occurring once. The sequencing used PBMCs, collected before TCRalphabeta/CD19-depleted stem cell transplant. The receptors here all came from a boy between 2 and 10 years old with acute myeloid leukemia, due to receive a stem cell transplant.

This clonotype has only a few counts. The CDR3 sequence: CATSGSVNTGELFF. CDR3 in DNA: TGTGCCACCAGTGGATCAGTGAACACCGGGGAGCTGTTTTTT. V usage is TRBV24-1 and J usage is TRBJ2-2; D call uncertain. V shed 5 bases and J shed 1 base, with 7 bases lying between them. The CDR3 length is 14 residues. Germline V gene sequence: CDR1 KGHDR, CDR2 SFDVKD.

A note on this clonotype: Being one base from a much bigger clone, this may be a read error. The rearrangement uses TRBV6-4 and TRBJ1-2; the D gene is possibly TRBD1 (6 bases). The CDR3 loop spans 15 amino acids. Germline CDR1 reads MRHNA; CDR2 reads SNTAGT. The CDR3 reads CGSSDWGGQNYGYTF. The CDR3 DNA follows: TGTGGCAGCTCTGACTGGGGGGGCCAGAACTATGGCTACACCTTC.

This clonotype has at least ten counts. The gene calls are TRBV20-1 and TRBJ2-1; D is perhaps TRBD2 (6 bases). CDR3 length equals 13 residues. Germline V lookup: CDR1 DFQATT, CDR2 SNEGSKA (reference sequence). V was pared by 6 bases and J by 9 bases, with 18 bases between. The CDR3 is CSAKGPKAGEQFF. The CDR3 DNA is TGCAGTGCAAAGGGACCGAAAGCGGGTGAGCAGTTCTTC.

Only a few counts were recorded for this clonotype. This chain links TRBV12-3 or TRBV12-4 with TRBJ2-1; 9 bases fit TRBD1. CDR3 length: 14 amino acids. V shed 8 bases, J shed 7 bases, and the junction held 9 bases outside the gene matches. CDR3 protein: CASGRDRAGNEQFF. CDR3 DNA sequence: TGTGCCAGCGGCCGGGACAGGGCGGGGAATGAGCAGTTCTTC.

Only a few counts were recorded for this clonotype. The chain joins TRBV19 to TRBJ2-1; TRBD1 agrees at 10 bases. The germline gives CDR1 LNHDA, CDR2 SQIVND (reference sequence). This CDR3 region has 15 residues. J gave up 8 bases and V 5 bases, and 9 bases lay outside the gene matches. The CDR3 loop reads CASSSRTGGKDEQFF. CDR3 coding DNA: TGTGCCAGTAGTTCGAGGACAGGGGGTAAGGATGAGCAGTTCTTC.

This clonotype was detected many times. The chain couples TRBV18 to TRBJ1-6; D remains ambiguous. Germline loops: CDR1 KGHSH, CDR2 LQKENI. The CDR3 has 14 residues. V was trimmed by 3 bases and J by 7 bases, leaving 10 bases between them. CDR3 sequence: CASSPSEGNSPLHF. The DNA for the CDR3 is TGTGCCAGCTCACCCTCTGAGGGAAATTCACCCCTCCACTTT. Full variable domain (remainder filled in from reference TRBV18 and TRBJ1-6): NAGVMQNPRHLVRRRGQEARLRCSPMKGHSHVYWYRQLPEEGLKFMVYLQKENIIDESGMPKERFSAEFPKEGPSILRIQQVVRGDSAAYFCASSPSEGNSPLHFGNGTRLTVT.

This clonotype was counted many times. The chain combines TRBV12-3 or TRBV12-4 with TRBJ1-6, with D possibly matching TRBD1 (5 bases). This CDR3 has 15 amino acids. V shed 4 bases and J shed 9 bases, with 16 bases lying between them. The CDR3 nucleotides read TGTGCCAGCAGTTGGGAGGGGCAGGGCGGTTCACCCCTCCACTTT. Translating it yields CASSWEGQGGSPLHF.

This clonotype was recorded at least ten times. The chain links TRBV4-2 to TRBJ2-3; TRBD2 matches at 9 bases. The V and J ends lost 4 bases and 7 bases, in that order; junction bases with no gene match: 6. There are 14 residues in the CDR3. From germline, CDR1 is LGHNA and CDR2 YNFKEQ. In DNA, the CDR3 is TGTGCCAGCAGCCCACTAGCGGGTGAGAATACGCAGTATTTT. This gives the protein CASSPLAGENTQYF.

This clonotype was recorded many times. The rearrangement joins TRBV6-5 to TRBJ2-2; no clear D gene. The V end lost 1 base, the J end lost 2 bases, and 8 bases lay between the germline ends. CDR3 size: 15 residues. From germline, CDR1 is MNHEY and CDR2 SVGAGI. For the CDR3, the DNA is TGTGCCAGCAGTTACTTCAGCGTTAACACCGGGGAGCTGTTTTTT. Residues: CASSYFSVNTGELFF.

This clonotype was observed many times. V and J are TRBV20-1 and TRBJ2-1; TRBD2 aligns across 13 bases. J lost 4 bases, V lost 6 bases, and 12 bases had no gene match. CDR3 length: 17 residues. In germline, CDR1 is DFQATT, CDR2 SNEGSKA (reference sequence). CDR3 DNA sequence: TGCAGTGCACGGGGACTAGCGGGAACTTCTGCTTACAATGAGCAGTTCTTC. Translation gives CSARGLAGTSAYNEQFF.

This clonotype has a count of ten or more. The rearrangement joins TRBV24-1 to TRBJ2-7, with 7 nucleotides matching TRBD1. The germline gives CDR1 KGHDR, CDR2 SFDVKD. The CDR3 extends over 13 amino acids. Trimming at V came to 2 bases and at J to 5 bases, leaving 2 bases not matched to a gene. CDR3 protein: CATSDSTGDEQYF. The CDR3 DNA follows: TGTGCCACCAGTGATTCAACAGGGGACGAGCAGTACTTC.

The chain employs TRBV3-1 and TRBJ2-1; 9 bases map to TRBD2. This CDR3 is built from 15 residues. The J segment lost 8 bases and the V segment lost 11 bases, leaving 16 bases of the junction unmatched. Germline V CDR1 and CDR2: LGHDT, YNNKEL (reference sequence). The CDR3 bases are TGTGCCTCCACCCAAGGCCTAGCGGGATCCCATGAGCAGTTCTTC. Translating gives CASTQGLAGSHEQFF.

The sample holds many counts of this clonotype. The chain recombines TRBV6-1 with TRBJ1-2, with D possibly TRBD1 on 6 matching bases. Trimming removed 6 bases from V and 0 bases from J, with 17 bases in between. The germline CDR1 and CDR2 sequences are MNHNS and SASEGT. This CDR3 contains 16 residues. CDR3 DNA: TGTGCCAGCAGCGTGAGATGGACAGAAGCTAACTATGGCTACACCTTC. Translated: CASSVRWTEANYGYTF.

This clonotype was picked up many times. The chain uses TRBV29-1 and TRBJ2-3, with TRBD2 identical over 14 bases. V gave up 7 bases and J gave up 6 bases; unmatched junction bases: 6. The CDR3 spans 14 residues. Germline V gives CDR1 SQVTM, CDR2 ANQGSEA. The CDR3 nucleotides are TGCAGCGCCCGAGGGACTAGCGGGAGTGATACGCAGTATTTT. Translating gives CSARGTSGSDTQYF.

Ten or more counts support this clonotype. The chain employs TRBV20-1 and TRBJ1-2, with TRBD1 matching over 7 bases. Trimming took 3 bases from V and 8 from J; bases not matched to a gene: 12. CDR3 length: 14 residues. Germline assignment: CDR1 DFQATT and CDR2 SNEGSKA (reference sequence). The CDR3: CSASPSGGTDGYTF. CDR3 DNA sequence: TGCAGTGCTAGCCCCTCGGGGGGGACAGACGGCTACACCTTC.

This clonotype has at least ten counts. The V gene is TRBV5-1, the J gene TRBJ2-3; tentative D call: TRBD1 (5 bases). This CDR3 is built from 14 residues. V gave up 0 bases and J gave up 2 bases, with 7 bases separating them. Per germline, CDR1 SGHRS and CDR2 YFSETQ. The CDR3 spells CASSLVGPTDTQYF. The DNA of the CDR3 is TGCGCCAGCAGCTTGGTGGGGCCCACAGATACGCAGTATTTT.

At least ten counts were recorded for this clonotype. The gene calls are TRBV7-9 and TRBJ2-3; D may correspond to TRBD1 or TRBD2 (7 bases each). V lost 5 bases, J lost 1 base, and 19 bases lay in between. CDR1 is SEHNR, CDR2 FQNEAQ, per germline (reference sequence). The CDR3 covers 17 residues. This CDR3 is CASSPGEGTERTDTQYF. The CDR3 DNA sequence: TGTGCCAGCAGCCCCGGGGAGGGGACAGAGCGCACAGATACGCAGTATTTT.

This clonotype was recorded many times. The chain is built from TRBV7-2 and TRBJ1-1; D call uncertain. Trimming removed 2 bases from V and 0 bases from J, with 7 bases in between. The germline V gene encodes CDR1 SGHTA and CDR2 FQGNSA. This CDR3 is built from 14 residues. Here the CDR3 reads CASSLYGLNTEAFF. For the CDR3, the DNA is TGTGCCAGCAGCTTATACGGTCTGAACACTGAAGCTTTCTTT.